The entry that follows covers one T cell receptor beta chain sequence. The data originate from a study of control samples from healthy donors and cancer patients. Assay used: immunoSEQ multiplex PCR; TCRdb lists only in-frame clones, some missing. The sample holds 120,000 to 150,000 clones, 93% seen once. This CDR3 comprises 13 residues. Germline CDR1 and CDR2: LNHNV and YYDKDF (reference sequence). Trimming shortened V by 5 bases and J by 1 base, and 8 bases separated the two germline ends. The source material was blood. The sequence came from a man in his late teens or twenties in good health. This sequence joins TRBV15 and TRBJ1-2, with D uncertain. DNA for the CDR3: TGTGCCACCAGCGAAGCCAATAACTATGGCTACACCTTC. Protein product: CATSEANNYGYTF. Full variable domain (rest looked up from reference TRBV15 and TRBJ1-2): DAMVIQNPRYQVTQFGKPVTLSCSQTLNHNVMYWYQQKSSQAPKLLFHYYDKDFNNEADTPDNFQSRRPNTSFCFLDIRSPGLGDTAMYLCATSEANNYGYTFGSGTRLTVV.